Presented here are 13 T cell receptor beta chains from one specimen sequenced in a study of T cells after yellow fever vaccination. TCRdb redid the calling of the 5' RACE reads with MiXCR, one entry per CDR3 protein. This table holds some 340,000 distinct CDR3 sequences, approximately 11% found once. The sequenced sample was CD4+ T cells sorted from PBMCs, obtained 45 days after the yellow fever booster vaccination. The origin of the receptors is a man younger than 35 who received the YFV17D yellow fever vaccine.

This clonotype showed up many times. The V gene is TRBV5-1, the J gene TRBJ2-2; TRBD1 aligns across 9 bases. Germline V gives CDR1 SGHRS, CDR2 YFSETQ. CDR3 length: 17 residues. Trimming removed 4 bases from V and 0 bases from J; junction bases left unmatched: 7. The chain's CDR3 is CASSRGTGPPNTGELFF. CDR3 sequence (DNA): TGCGCCAGCAGCCGTGGGACAGGGCCTCCGAACACCGGGGAGCTGTTTTTT. The variable domain in full, completed from reference TRBV5-1 and TRBJ2-2, reads KAGVTQTPRYLIKTRGQQVTLSCSPISGHRSVSWYQQTPGQGLQFLFEYFSETQRNKGNFPGRFSGRQFSNSRSEMNVSTLELGDSALYLCASSRGTGPPNTGELFFGEGSRLTVL.

This clonotype was observed at least ten times. The CDR3 DNA reads TGCGCCAGCAGCTTGAAGATCTCGGAGCAGTTCTTC. It encodes CASSLKISEQFF. The V call is TRBV5-1, the J call TRBJ2-1; D is uncertain. The CDR3 is made up of 12 amino acids. Looked up from germline, CDR1 is SGHRS and CDR2 is YFSETQ. V lost 1 base to trimming and J lost 10 bases, with 9 bases between them.

The sample holds a few counts of this clonotype. The chain carries TRBV29-1 and TRBJ2-3; 8 nucleotides match TRBD1. Looked up from germline, CDR1 is SQVTM and CDR2 is ANQGSEA. The V gene end was trimmed by 6 bases and the J gene end by 5 bases; junction bases not matched to a gene: 7. This CDR3 region has 13 residues. CDR3 in DNA: TGCAGCGTAGAACAGGGGGTAGGAGATACGCAGTATTTT. This encodes CSVEQGVGDTQYF.

This clonotype showed up just a few times. The chain links TRBV2 to TRBJ2-2; 9 nucleotides agree with TRBD2. Germline V gene data show CDR1 as SNHLY and CDR2 as FYNNEI. The CDR3 is made up of 14 amino acids. J lost 5 bases, V lost 5 bases, and 3 bases had no gene match. The CDR3 sequence: CASSRTSATGELFF. CDR3 sequence (DNA): TGTGCCAGCAGTCGGACTAGCGCGACCGGGGAGCTGTTTTTT.

The chain joins TRBV20-1 to TRBJ2-1; TRBD2 matches 7 bases. The CDR3 runs to 13 residues. Germline V gene data show CDR1 as DFQATT and CDR2 as SNEGSKA (reference sequence). V shed 4 bases, J shed 2 bases, and the junction held 2 bases outside the gene matches. The CDR3: CSATAGAYNEQFF. DNA of the CDR3: TGCAGTGCTACTGCGGGGGCCTACAATGAGCAGTTCTTC.

V is TRBV12-3 or TRBV12-4 and J is TRBJ2-1, with a possible D match to TRBD2 (7 bases). Trimming removed 5 bases at V and 6 bases at J, with 14 bases between. The CDR3 length is 14 residues. The CDR3 region has the DNA TGTGCCAGCAGTAGGCGGGGGCTGGGCAATGAGCAGTTCTTC. Translating it yields CASSRRGLGNEQFF.

This clonotype occurred a few times. The rearrangement uses TRBV15 and TRBJ2-2; possible D gene TRBD2, 6 bases. Germline CDR1 and CDR2: LNHNV and YYDKDF (reference sequence). Trimming removed 11 bases at V and 3 bases at J, with 13 bases between. The CDR3 totals 13 residues. The CDR3 reads CAAGTLHTGELFF. DNA of the CDR3: TGTGCCGCGGGGACTTTACACACCGGGGAGCTGTTTTTT.

The V call is TRBV20-1, the J call TRBJ1-1, with 7 bases aligning to TRBD1. The germline CDR1 and CDR2 sequences are DFQATT and SNEGSKA (reference sequence). This CDR3 contains 13 residues. The trim removed 4 bases at V and 6 bases at J, leaving 8 bases unmatched. The CDR3 loop reads CSAKQGGVPEAFF. The CDR3 bases are TGCAGTGCTAAGCAGGGGGGCGTCCCTGAAGCTTTCTTT.

This clonotype was counted a few times. The rearrangement links TRBV7-3 to TRBJ1-2; possibly TRBD1 for D (6 bases). This CDR3 contains 15 residues. The germline V and J ends were trimmed by 0 bases and 4 bases, with 12 bases remaining between them. From germline, CDR1 is SGHTA and CDR2 FQGTGA. The CDR3 nucleotides read TGTGCCAGCAGCTTAACGGCAGGGGCGTCCTATGGCTACACCTTC. Translated, it gives CASSLTAGASYGYTF. The variable domain in full, completed from reference TRBV7-3 and TRBJ1-2, reads GAGVSQTPSNKVTEKGKYVELRCDPISGHTALYWYRQSLGQGPEFLIYFQGTGAADDSGLPNDRFFAVRPEGSVSTLKIQRTERGDSAVYLCASSLTAGASYGYTFGSGTRLTVV.

The chain has TRBV6-2 or TRBV6-3 and TRBJ1-2; no reliable D call. This CDR3 spans 13 amino acids. Trimming removed 4 bases at V and 4 bases at J, with 10 bases between. Germline V CDR1 and CDR2: MNHEY, SVGEGT. CDR3 DNA: TGTGCCAGCAGTTCCCCGGACCTCTATGGCTACACCTTC. Its translation is CASSSPDLYGYTF.

The chain carries TRBV12-3 or TRBV12-4 and TRBJ2-1, with no clear D. This CDR3 spans 12 amino acids. Trimming left V 3 bases short and J 10 bases short, with 10 bases between. This chain's CDR3 is CASSFSVGEQFF. For the CDR3, the DNA is TGTGCCAGCAGTTTTAGTGTAGGGGAGCAGTTCTTC.

This clonotype was observed at least ten times. CDR3 sequence reads: CASSLVGGTRSPLHF. The CDR3 region has the DNA TGTGCCAGCAGCCTTGTGGGAGGCACCCGTTCACCCCTCCACTTT. The chain joins TRBV6-1 to TRBJ1-6, with D hard to call. This CDR3 spans 15 amino acids. Germline CDR1 reads MNHNS; CDR2 reads SASEGT. V was clipped by 6 bases and J by 9 bases, with 18 bases between them.

This rearrangement joins TRBV11-2 to TRBJ2-3; no clear D. Trimming shortened V by 4 bases and J by 4 bases, and 12 bases separated the two germline ends. CDR1 SGHAT and CDR2 FQNNGV come from the germline V gene. The CDR3 sequence is 14 residues long. CDR3 sequence (DNA): TGTGCCAGCAGCTCCCGTCTCTTGGCAGATACGCAGTATTTT. Translated, it gives CASSSRLLADTQYF.